This T cell receptor beta chain derives from a study of T cell repertoires in cytomegalovirus infection. On the study more broadly: Recently identified HLA-C-restricted CMV epitopes were among the peptides used. Through public TCR beta signatures, both CMV infection and matching HLA type were indicated.

Trimming took off 3 bases at V and 2 bases at J, with 11 bases between the two ends. Germline V lookup: CDR1 MGHRA, CDR2 YSYEKL. The CDR3 spans 15 residues. This clonotype has more than one count but fewer than ten. No antigen is known for it. Broader study findings: CMV-specific TCR beta clonotypes restricted by HLA-C dominated the ex vivo response. Adding up the frequency of public TCR beta families identified people who carried CMV plus the relevant HLA.

TCRdb used MiXCR to reprocess the reads, holding one entry per CDR3 protein. The sample contains some 800,000 distinct CDR3 sequences, approximately 32% of which appear only once. Source: cultured CD8+ T cells from PBMCs, taken from culture after CMV antigen stimulation. This chain links TRBV4-1 with TRBJ2-1; tentatively, D is TRBD2 (6 bases). The TCR comes from a human donor in good health (CMV status not recorded). Some clones in this sample may be carry-over from other donors' samples. The CDR3 region has the DNA TGCGCCAGCAGCCAGGGGGGAGAAACCTACAATGAGCAGTTCTTC. Amino acid sequence: CASSQGGETYNEQFF.